This is a list of T cell receptor beta chains from one sample in a study of control samples from healthy donors and cancer patients. Clones were read by immunoSEQ multiplex PCR, and TCRdb kept only the in-frame ones, dropping some. Among about 110,000 clones, around 87% were seen once, and the ten largest hold 3.5% to 4.5%. Sequencing was carried out using PBMCs. The receptors derive from a woman in her sixties with lung cancer. Each CDR3 is given with its conserved first and last residue. Expanded clones get a size class; other rows say once, few or many, or leave the size out.

V gene: TRBV19
J gene: TRBJ1-3
clone size: .
CDR3 protein: CASTEPSGSSGNTIYF

V gene: TRBV19
J gene: TRBJ2-1
clone size: once
CDR3 protein: CASSSSGRYNEQFF

V gene: TRBV7-2
J gene: TRBJ2-1
clone size: .
CDR3 protein: CASSLGGGEQFF

V gene: TRBV6-5
J gene: TRBJ1-1
clone size: .
CDR3 protein: CASRATHQGYTEAFF

V gene: TRBV3-1/TRBV3-2
J gene: TRBJ1-4
clone size: once
CDR3 protein: CASSQDKGNINEKLFF

V gene: TRBV5-1
J gene: TRBJ2-1
clone size: .
CDR3 protein: CASSKGTSGSYNEQFF

V gene: TRBV18
J gene: TRBJ2-3
clone size: few
CDR3 protein: CASSGQPGDTQYF

V gene: TRBV29-1
J gene: TRBJ1-1
clone size: .
CDR3 protein: CSVVGLYTEAFF

V gene: TRBV5-1
J gene: TRBJ2-3
clone size: .
CDR3 protein: CASSGRQGSTDTQYF

V gene: TRBV19
J gene: TRBJ1-1
clone size: .
CDR3 protein: CASSRSENTEAFF

V gene: TRBV11-2
J gene: TRBJ2-7
clone size: .
CDR3 protein: CASSLGGSLSYEQYF

V gene: TRBV18
J gene: TRBJ1-2
clone size: .
CDR3 protein: CASSPGRTVDNYGYTF

V gene: TRBV5-4
J gene: TRBJ1-5
clone size: .
CDR3 protein: CASSTQGSNQPQHF

V gene: TRBV15
J gene: TRBJ1-2
clone size: .
CDR3 protein: CATSRVGEPKGYTF

V gene: TRBV4-1
J gene: TRBJ1-6
clone size: .
CDR3 protein: CASSQLEGQENSPLHF

V gene: TRBV10-3
J gene: TRBJ1-2
clone size: .
CDR3 protein: CAISELGGQGDGYTF

V gene: TRBV9
J gene: TRBJ1-1
clone size: .
CDR3 protein: CASSVEGENTEAFF

V gene: TRBV18
J gene: TRBJ2-2
clone size: .
CDR3 protein: CASLGQGTGELFF

V gene: TRBV19
J gene: TRBJ1-1
clone size: .
CDR3 protein: CASSMESGAVGTEAFF

V gene: TRBV14
J gene: TRBJ1-4
clone size: .
CDR3 protein: CASSQDRRSEKLFF

V gene: TRBV27
J gene: TRBJ1-5
clone size: .
CDR3 protein: CERANWMGNQPQHF

V gene: TRBV24-1
J gene: TRBJ2-1
clone size: .
CDR3 protein: CATSAGGSGGSFSYNEQFF

V gene: TRBV3-1/TRBV3-2
J gene: TRBJ2-7
clone size: .
CDR3 protein: CASRQGGSYEQYF

V gene: TRBV11-2
J gene: TRBJ2-2
clone size: .
CDR3 protein: CASSLGTGELFF

V gene: TRBV10-3
J gene: TRBJ2-1
clone size: .
CDR3 protein: CAISESQGLAGEGVTMEQFF

V gene: TRBV19
J gene: TRBJ1-1
clone size: .
CDR3 protein: CASSLRTGSGNTEAFF